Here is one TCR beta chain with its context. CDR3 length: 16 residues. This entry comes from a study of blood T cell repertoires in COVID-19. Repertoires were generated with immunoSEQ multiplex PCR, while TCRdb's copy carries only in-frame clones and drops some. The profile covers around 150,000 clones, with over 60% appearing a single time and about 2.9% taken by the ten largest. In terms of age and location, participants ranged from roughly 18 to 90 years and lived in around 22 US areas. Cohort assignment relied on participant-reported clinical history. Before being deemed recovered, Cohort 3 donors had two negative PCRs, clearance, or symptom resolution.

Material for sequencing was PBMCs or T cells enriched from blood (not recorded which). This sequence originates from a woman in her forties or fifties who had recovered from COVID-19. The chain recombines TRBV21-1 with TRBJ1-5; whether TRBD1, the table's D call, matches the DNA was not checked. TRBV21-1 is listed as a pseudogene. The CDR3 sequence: CASSKVVRGLNQPQHF. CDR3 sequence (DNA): TGTGCCAGCAGCAAAGTAGTTAGGGGGCTGAATCAGCCCCAGCATTTT.